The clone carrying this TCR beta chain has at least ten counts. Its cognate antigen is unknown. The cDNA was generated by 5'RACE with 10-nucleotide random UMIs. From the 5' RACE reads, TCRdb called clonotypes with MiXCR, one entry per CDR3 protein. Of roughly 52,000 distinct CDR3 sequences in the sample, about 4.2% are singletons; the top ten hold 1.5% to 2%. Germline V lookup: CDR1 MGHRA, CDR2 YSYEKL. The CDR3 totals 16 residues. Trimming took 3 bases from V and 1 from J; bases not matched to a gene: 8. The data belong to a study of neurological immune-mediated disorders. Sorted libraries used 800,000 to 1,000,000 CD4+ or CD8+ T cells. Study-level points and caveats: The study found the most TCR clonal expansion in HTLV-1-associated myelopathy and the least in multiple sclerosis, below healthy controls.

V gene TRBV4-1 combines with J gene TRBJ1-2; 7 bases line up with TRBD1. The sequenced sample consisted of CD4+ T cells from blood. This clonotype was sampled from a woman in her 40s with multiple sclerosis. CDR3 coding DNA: TGCGCCAGCAGCCATCCCCAGGGGGTAGTTAACTATGGCTACACCTTC. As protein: CASSHPQGVVNYGYTF.